The clone carrying this T cell receptor beta chain occurred a few times. The data are from a study of CD8+ T cells in alopecia areata. About the research overall: For the treated group, dosing was oral tofacitinib at 5 to 10 mg twice daily.

The treatment was: oral pan-JAK inhibitor, 5-10 mg twice daily. RNA, once extracted, was reverse transcribed into cDNA for use as the sequencing template. Repertoires were generated with immunoSEQ multiplex PCR, while TCRdb's copy carries only in-frame clones and drops some. The profile covers fewer than 150,000 clones, with about three fifths appearing a single time and under 35% taken by the ten largest. The source of this sequence is a human donor with alopecia areata. Sequencing was performed on CD8+ T cells sorted from blood, taken at week 4, from a patient treated with tofacitinib.

CDR3 sequence: CSVVGQGPEKLFF. The CDR3 coding sequence is TGCAGCGTCGTTGGACAGGGACCGGAAAAACTGTTTTTT. V usage is TRBV29-1 and J usage is TRBJ1-4, with TRBD1 matching over 8 bases. The CDR3 totals 13 residues. The V segment lost 6 bases and the J segment 8 bases; nucleotides outside the gene matches: 8. Germline V CDR1 and CDR2: SQVTM, ANQGSEA.